These 11 T cell receptor beta chains originate from one sample sequenced in a study of PD-1 blockade in classical Hodgkin lymphoma. Time point defined: cycle 4 day 1 (C4D1), after six to seven weeks of nivolumab. Each patient's relapse followed autologous stem cell transplantation, and brentuximab vedotin exposure varied. From thawed PBMCs, CD4+ T cells were purified using magnetic negative selection. Clones were read by immunoSEQ multiplex PCR, and TCRdb kept only the in-frame ones, dropping some. In the table there are 34,000 or so clones, approximately 90% of which are singletons. The sequencing here drew on CD4+ T cells from blood, taken before the fourth cycle of nivolumab. The receptors shown here come from a human donor with classical Hodgkin lymphoma.

This clone was counted between two and nine times. V usage is TRBV10-3 and J usage is TRBJ2-2; TRBD2 matches at 14 bases. This CDR3 is 17 amino acids long. V was pared by 5 bases and J by 1 base, with 3 bases of the junction left unmatched. Germline loops: CDR1 ENHRY, CDR2 SYGVKD. CDR3 DNA sequence: TGTGCCATCAGTAGGACTAGCGGGAGGAGGAACACCGGGGAGCTGTTTTTT. It specifies CAISRTSGRRNTGELFF.

V gene TRBV1 combines with J gene TRBJ2-1; no check of the table's D call, TRBD2, against the DNA was made. TRBV1 is noted as a pseudogene. The CDR3 is 16 residues long. Written as DNA, the CDR3 is TGCACCAGCAGCCAGCGGAAGGCAGCGGAATACAATGAGCAGTTCTTC. It specifies CTSSQRKAAEYNEQFF.

This rearrangement joins TRBV12-5 to TRBJ2-5, with TRBD1 matching 7 bases. Unmatched junction bases numbered 6, after V lost 5 bases and J lost 0 bases. CDR1 LGHNT and CDR2 FRNRAP come from the germline V gene. The CDR3 sequence is 15 residues long. The CDR3 bases are TGTGCTAGTGGTCCCGGTGACAGGGACCAAGAGACCCAGTACTTC. Protein: CASGPGDRDQETQYF.

The rearrangement links TRBV10-2 to TRBJ1-4, with 8 bases fitting TRBD1. Trimming removed 6 bases from V and 8 bases from J; junction bases left unmatched: 8. CDR1 is WSHSY, CDR2 SAAADI, per germline. The CDR3 covers 14 residues. CDR3 region: CASSEDRAGEKLFF. As DNA, the CDR3 is TGCGCCAGCAGCGAGGACAGGGCCGGGGAAAAACTGTTTTTT.

This CDR3 reads CASSMVDRGEKLFF. The CDR3 DNA is TGTGCCAGTAGTATGGTGGACAGGGGTGAAAAACTGTTTTTT. The chain carries TRBV19 and TRBJ1-4; TRBD1 aligns across 9 bases. CDR3 length: 14 residues. CDR1 is LNHDA, CDR2 SQIVND, per germline (reference sequence). V shed 3 bases, J shed 7 bases, and the junction held 3 bases outside the gene matches.

The chain is built from TRBV21-1 and TRBJ2-7. TRBV21-1 is shown as a pseudogene. CDR3 size: 17 residues. DNA for the CDR3: TGTGCCAGCCTCCGTGAGCGAGACGGCAGGTGTACCTACGAGCAGTACTTC. Translating gives CASLRERDGRCTYEQYF.

This clone was detected only once. The V gene is TRBV7-4, the J gene TRBJ2-7; 9 positions match TRBD1. Germline V gene lookup returns CDR1 SGHVT and CDR2 SQSDAQ. This CDR3 contains 16 residues. The junction had 8 bases not matched to a gene; V was cut back by 2 bases and J by 3 bases. The CDR3 protein is CASSLRWDRVNYEQYF. The CDR3 bases are TGTGCCAGCAGCTTAAGATGGGACAGGGTCAACTACGAGCAGTACTTC.

The chain carries TRBV20-1 and TRBJ2-3; D remains unclear. With 7 bases removed from V and 3 bases from J, the gap between germline ends came to 5 bases. Looked up from germline, CDR1 is DFQATT and CDR2 is SNEGSKA (reference sequence). The CDR3 extends over 10 amino acids. CDR3: CSGGTDTQYF. The CDR3 DNA reads TGCAGTGGAGGTACAGATACGCAGTATTTT.

The gene calls are TRBV19 and TRBJ1-1; 7 positions agree with TRBD1. V shed 2 bases and J 4 bases; nucleotides not matched to a gene: 7. This CDR3 spans 15 amino acids. Germline V CDR1 and CDR2: LNHDA, SQIVND (reference sequence). CDR3 nucleotide sequence: TGTGCCAGTAGTATATACAGGGGAGGTCGCACTGAAGCTTTCTTT. It is translated as CASSIYRGGRTEAFF.

The chain carries TRBV7-4 and TRBJ2-3, with TRBD2 matching 7 bases. V lost 3 bases, J lost 4 bases, and 7 bases stayed unmatched. The CDR3 is 15 amino acids. Germline V gene sequence: CDR1 SGHVT, CDR2 SQSDAQ. The CDR3 reads CASSFCGSCADTQYF. CDR3 nucleotide sequence: TGTGCCAGCAGCTTTTGCGGGAGTTGCGCAGATACGCAGTATTTT.

This CDR3 reads CASRPTTGGKVQYF. CDR3 coding DNA: TGTGCCAGCAGGCCCACAACAGGGGGGAAAGTGCAGTACTTC. V usage is TRBV6-5 and J usage is TRBJ2-7, with 8 bases that match TRBD1. Germline V gene sequence: CDR1 MNHEY, CDR2 SVGAGI. The CDR3 consists of 14 residues. The V segment lost 6 bases and the J segment 9 bases; nucleotides outside the gene matches: 13.